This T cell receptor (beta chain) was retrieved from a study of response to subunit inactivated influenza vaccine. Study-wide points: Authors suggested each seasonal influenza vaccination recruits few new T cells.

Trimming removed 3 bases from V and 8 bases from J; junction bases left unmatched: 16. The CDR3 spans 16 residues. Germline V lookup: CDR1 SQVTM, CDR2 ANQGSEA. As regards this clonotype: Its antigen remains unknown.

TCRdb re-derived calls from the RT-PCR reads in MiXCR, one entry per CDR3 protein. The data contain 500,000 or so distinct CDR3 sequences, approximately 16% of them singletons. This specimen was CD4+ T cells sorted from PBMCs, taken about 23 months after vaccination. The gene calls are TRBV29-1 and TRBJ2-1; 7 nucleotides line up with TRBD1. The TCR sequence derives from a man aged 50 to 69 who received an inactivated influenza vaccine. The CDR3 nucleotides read TGCAGCGTTGATCTTGCGGACAGGAAGAGTGGCGATGAGCAGTTCTTC. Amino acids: CSVDLADRKSGDEQFF.